The 17 T cell receptor beta chains below come from one sample, sequenced in a study of CD8+ T cells in alopecia areata (dated by TCRdb to 2017 to 2018). The label giving this sample's treatment or condition can be read as: oral pan-JAK inhibitor, 5-10 mg twice daily. Receptor libraries were prepared by the immunoSEQ multiplex PCR assay. RNA was extracted from all samples and reverse transcribed into cDNA as template for TCR sequencing. TCRdb holds this immuneACCESS table with in-frame rearrangements only. Some clones are missing; in checked studies, unresolved V genes explain under half, and the rest has no known cause. This sample is represented by some 170,000 clones; approximately 52% of them were singletons. The biggest ten clones account for 16% of the sample. The sample was CD4+ T cells sorted from blood, taken at approximately week 60, from a patient treated with tofacitinib. The receptors derive from a human donor with alopecia areata.

This clone showed up just a few times. CDR3 sequence reads: CASSFRGGNQPQHF. CDR3 in DNA: TGTGCCAGCAGCTTTAGGGGAGGCAATCAGCCCCAGCATTTT. J is TRBJ1-5 and V is TRBV5-6, with a weak D call TRBD1 (5 bases). CDR1 and CDR2 (germline): SGHDT, YYEEEE. The CDR3 is 14 amino acids. V lost 2 bases and J 2 bases, leaving 8 bases between the germline ends.

The chain has TRBV4-1 and TRBJ2-7; perhaps TRBD1 as D (5 bases). CDR3 length equals 14 residues. The germline V gene encodes CDR1 MGHRA and CDR2 YSYEKL. V gave up 2 bases and J gave up 3 bases, with 11 bases separating them. The CDR3 is CASSQPDKFYEQYF. The CDR3 nucleotides read TGCGCCAGCAGCCAACCGGACAAGTTCTACGAGCAGTACTTC.

This clone was seen only once. The chain employs TRBV30 and TRBJ2-7; TRBD1 matches at 9 bases. CDR1 is GTSNPN and CDR2 is SVGIG in the germline V gene (reference sequence). The V segment lost 3 bases and the J segment 2 bases; nucleotides outside the gene matches: 8. The CDR3 consists of 15 residues. The CDR3 is CAWRRQGQGTYEQYF. CDR3 coding DNA: TGTGCCTGGAGGCGCCAGGGACAGGGAACCTACGAGCAGTACTTC.

The chain uses TRBV13 and TRBJ2-6, with D possibly matching TRBD2 (6 bases). Between the trimmed V and J ends, which lost 6 bases and 3 bases, there was a span of 9 bases. The CDR3 sequence is 14 residues long. Germline V lookup: CDR1 PRHDT, CDR2 FYEKMQ (reference sequence). The CDR3 DNA reads TGTGCCAGCAGAGGAGGGTTTGGGGCCAACGTCCTGACTTTC. It yields the protein CASRGGFGANVLTF.

A remark on this clone: This could be a read error, since a much larger clone is one nucleotide away. This same CDR3 is encoded by further DNA sequences in the sample. The rearrangement uses TRBV6-5 and TRBJ2-7; 10 bases agree with TRBD1. The CDR3 has 13 amino acids. V trimming: 5 bases; J trimming: 3 bases; junction bases outside the gene matches: 1. The germline gives CDR1 MNHEY, CDR2 SVGAGI. The CDR3 DNA follows: TGTGCCAGCAGTAGGGACAGGGGCTACGAGCAGTACTTC. Translating it yields CASSRDRGYEQYF.

This clone showed up just once. This rearrangement joins TRBV5-6 to TRBJ1-2; D gene unclear. This CDR3 has 11 amino acids. Trimming stripped 1 base from V and 6 bases from J, with 4 bases between. Germline CDR1 SGHDT, CDR2 YYEEEE. The CDR3 bases are TGTGCCAGCAGCTTGTGGGATGGCTACACCTTC. Protein product: CASSLWDGYTF. Complete variable domain (other parts from reference TRBV5-6 and TRBJ1-2): DAGVTQSPTHLIKTRGQQVTLRCSPKSGHDTVSWYQQALGQGPQFIFQYYEEEERQRGNFPDRFSGHQFPNYSSELNVNALLLGDSALYLCASSLWDGYTFGSGTRLTVV.

This chain connects TRBV29-1 to TRBJ1-1; D may be TRBD1 (5 bases). V was cut by 7 bases and J by 7 bases, with 13 bases left in between. In germline, CDR1 is SQVTM, CDR2 ANQGSEA. This CDR3 is 11 amino acids long. CDR3 loop: CSARTGREAFF. The CDR3 DNA is TGCAGCGCCAGGACGGGACGTGAAGCTTTCTTT.

The chain couples TRBV29-1 to TRBJ1-1; D is ambiguous. This CDR3 is built from 13 residues. V was clipped by 2 bases and J by 6 bases, with 13 bases between them. Germline V lookup: CDR1 SQVTM, CDR2 ANQGSEA. The CDR3 protein is CSVERRFEPEAFF. The DNA of the CDR3 is TGCAGCGTTGAAAGGCGGTTTGAACCTGAAGCTTTCTTT.

This clone has a handful of counts. J is TRBJ1-1 and V is TRBV6-5; D is undetermined. Trimming pared 1 base from V and 1 base from J, leaving 10 bases between. Germline V CDR1 and CDR2: MNHEY, SVGAGI. This CDR3 spans 15 amino acids. CDR3 protein: CASSYYRQENTEAFF. In nucleotides, the CDR3 is TGTGCCAGCAGTTACTATAGGCAGGAGAACACTGAAGCTTTCTTT.

The V and J genes are TRBV20-1 and TRBJ2-3; D is uncertain. The CDR3 extends over 11 amino acids. Germline values: CDR1 DFQATT, CDR2 SNEGSKA (reference sequence). V lost 6 bases and J lost 2, with 6 bases in between. This CDR3 is CSAFPTDTQYF. The CDR3 nucleotides read TGCAGTGCCTTCCCCACAGATACGCAGTATTTT.

This chain links TRBV6-1 with TRBJ2-1; D is uncertain. Germline V gene data show CDR1 as MNHNS and CDR2 as SASEGT. Between the trimmed V and J ends, which lost 7 bases and 6 bases, there was a span of 10 bases. The CDR3 spans 12 residues. The CDR3 DNA is TGTGCCAGCACCACGGTGGGCAATGAGCAGTTCTTC. Its translation: CASTTVGNEQFF.

CDR3 in DNA: TGCGCCAGCAGCTTGAGGCCTAGCGGAGTCACAGATACGCAGTATTTT. Translating it yields CASSLRPSGVTDTQYF. The chain recombines TRBV5-1 with TRBJ2-3, with 7 bases fitting TRBD2. The CDR3 is 16 residues long. V lost 1 base, J lost 2 bases, and 7 bases stayed unmatched. Germline CDR1 is SGHRS and CDR2 is YFSETQ.

V is TRBV7-8 and J is TRBJ2-3; possibly TRBD2 for D (7 bases). This CDR3 region has 17 residues. Deletions cut 5 bases from V and 0 bases from J, with 18 bases between. CDR1 and CDR2 (germline): SGHVS, FQNEAQ. The CDR3 coding sequence is TGTGCCAGCAGCCCAAGGGGGGGAGGGATAAGCACAGATACGCAGTATTTT. It encodes CASSPRGGGISTDTQYF.

Comments on this clone: This same CDR3 is encoded by further DNA sequences in the sample. V is TRBV30 and J is TRBJ2-3; D is tentatively TRBD1 or TRBD2 (5 bases each). The V gene lost 5 bases and the J gene lost 3 bases, with 12 bases spanning the gap. The CDR3 consists of 13 residues. Germline V CDR1 and CDR2: GTSNPN, SVGIG (reference sequence). In nucleotides, the CDR3 is TGTGCCTGGGGGACGGGGTCAACAGATACGCAGTATTTT. This codes for CAWGTGSTDTQYF. The entire variable domain, with the rest obtained from reference TRBV30 and TRBJ2-3, is as follows: SQTIHQWPATLVQPVGSPLSLECTVEGTSNPNLYWYRQAAGRGLQLLFYSVGIGQISSEVPQNLSASRPQDRQFILSSKKLLLSDSGFYLCAWGTGSTDTQYFGPGTRLTVL.

Only a few counts were recorded for this clone. The CDR3 DNA follows: TGTGCCAGCAGCGGCAGCGGGGCTAGCGGGGATACGCAGTATTTT. Protein product: CASSGSGASGDTQYF. J is TRBJ2-3 and V is TRBV9; 8 bases line up with TRBD2. The trim removed 3 bases at V and 6 bases at J, leaving 9 bases unmatched. This CDR3 is built from 15 residues. Per the germline V gene, CDR1 is SGDLS and CDR2 is YYNGEE.

At least ten counts were recorded for this clone. The rearrangement links TRBV7-2 to TRBJ2-3; D gene uncertain. Germline CDR1 and CDR2: SGHTA and FQGNSA. The CDR3 is 15 amino acids. V was trimmed by 5 bases and J by 0 bases, leaving 12 bases between them. CDR3 amino acids: CASSAVESSTDTQYF. The CDR3 nucleotides are TGTGCCAGCAGCGCGGTAGAGTCTAGCACAGATACGCAGTATTTT.

This chain connects TRBV29-1 to TRBJ2-3, with D uncertain. The CDR3 is 13 amino acids. Germline loops: CDR1 SQVTM, CDR2 ANQGSEA. V lost 5 bases, J lost 5 bases, and 14 bases lay in between. For the CDR3, the DNA is TGCAGCGTTCATCCCGGGCTTGTAGATACGCAGTATTTT. Its protein product is CSVHPGLVDTQYF.